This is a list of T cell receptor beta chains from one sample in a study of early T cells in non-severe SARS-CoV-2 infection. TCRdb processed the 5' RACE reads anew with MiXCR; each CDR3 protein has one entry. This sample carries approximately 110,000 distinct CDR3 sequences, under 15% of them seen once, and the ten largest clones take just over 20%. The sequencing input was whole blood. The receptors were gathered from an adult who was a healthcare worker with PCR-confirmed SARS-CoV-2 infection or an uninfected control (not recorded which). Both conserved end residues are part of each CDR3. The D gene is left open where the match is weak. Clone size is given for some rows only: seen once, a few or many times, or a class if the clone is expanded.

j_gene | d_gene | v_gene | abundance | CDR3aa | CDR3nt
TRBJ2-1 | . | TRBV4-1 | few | CASSPYGPYNEQFF | TGCGCCAGCAGCCCCTATGGCCCCTACAATGAGCAGTTCTTC
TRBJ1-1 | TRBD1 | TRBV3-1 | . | CASSQTGVGHTEAFF | TGTGCCAGCAGCCAGACAGGGGTGGGGCACACTGAAGCTTTCTTT
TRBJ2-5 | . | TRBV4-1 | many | CASSQGGRSQETQYF | TGCGCCAGCAGCCAAGGGGGAAGGAGCCAAGAGACCCAGTACTTC
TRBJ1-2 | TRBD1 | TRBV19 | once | CASSIGGQANYGYTF | TGTGCCAGTAGTATAGGAGGACAGGCTAACTATGGCTACACCTTC
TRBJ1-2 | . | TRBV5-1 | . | CASSLAGGRYGYTF | TGCGCCAGCAGCTTGGCCGGCGGTCGGTATGGCTACACCTTC
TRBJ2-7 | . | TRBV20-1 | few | CSARRSSLSYEQYF | TGCAGTGCTAGAAGGTCCAGTCTTTCCTACGAGCAGTACTTC
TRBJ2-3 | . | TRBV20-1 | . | CSARESTDTQYF | TGCAGTGCTAGGGAGAGCACAGATACGCAGTATTTT
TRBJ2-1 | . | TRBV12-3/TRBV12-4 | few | CASSFTPYNEQFF | TGTGCCAGCAGTTTTACTCCCTACAATGAGCAGTTCTTC
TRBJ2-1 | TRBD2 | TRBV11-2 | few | CASSYEPGGWNEQFF | TGTGCCAGCAGCTACGAGCCGGGGGGGTGGAATGAGCAGTTCTTC
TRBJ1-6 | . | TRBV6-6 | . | CATRPGGHSPLHF | TGTGCCACCCGCCCCGGGGGGCATTCACCCCTCCACTTT
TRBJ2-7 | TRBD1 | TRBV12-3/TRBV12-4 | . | CASRQGARNEQYF | TGTGCCAGTCGACAGGGGGCCCGAAACGAGCAGTACTTC
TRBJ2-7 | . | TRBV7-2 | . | CASSWLMVPEYEQYF | TGTGCCAGCAGCTGGTTAATGGTCCCTGAATACGAGCAGTACTTC
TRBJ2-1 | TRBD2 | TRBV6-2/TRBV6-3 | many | CASSPKPGLAGGNEQFF | TGTGCCAGCAGTCCCAAGCCAGGGCTAGCGGGGGGCAATGAGCAGTTCTTC
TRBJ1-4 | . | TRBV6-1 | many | CASSEVNQLFF | TGTGCCAGCAGTGAGGTGAACCAACTGTTTTTT
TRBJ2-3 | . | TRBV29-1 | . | CSVESGALWDTQYF | TGCAGCGTTGAATCCGGGGCCCTCTGGGATACGCAGTATTTT
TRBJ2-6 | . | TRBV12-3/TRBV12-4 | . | CASSFGSMTGANVLTF | TGTGCCAGCAGTTTTGGCAGTATGACTGGGGCCAACGTCCTGACTTTC
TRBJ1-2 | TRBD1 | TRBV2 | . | CAIQGDGYTF | TGTGCCATACAGGGGGATGGCTACACCTTC
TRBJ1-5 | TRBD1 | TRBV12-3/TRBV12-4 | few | CASSSGTGIQPQHF | TGTGCCAGCAGTTCCGGGACAGGGATTCAGCCCCAGCATTTT
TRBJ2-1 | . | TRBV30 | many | CAWEIWNEQFF | TGTGCCTGGGAGATATGGAATGAGCAGTTCTTC
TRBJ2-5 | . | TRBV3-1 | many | CASSHPSGRGRGETQYF | TGTGCCAGCAGCCACCCATCTGGCAGGGGACGGGGGGAGACCCAGTACTTC
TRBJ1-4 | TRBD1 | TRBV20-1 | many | CSARAGQGTGKLFF | TGCAGTGCTAGAGCGGGACAGGGAACAGGAAAACTGTTTTTT
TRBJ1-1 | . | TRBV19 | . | CASLGSGTKNTEAFF | TGTGCCAGCCTCGGGTCAGGGACCAAGAACACTGAAGCTTTCTTT
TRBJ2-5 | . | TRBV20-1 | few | CSARDNIGPGGTQYF | TGCAGTGCTAGAGACAATATCGGCCCCGGCGGGACCCAGTACTTC
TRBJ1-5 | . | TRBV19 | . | CASSIPTGYSNQPQHF | TGTGCCAGTAGTATTCCGACTGGATATAGCAATCAGCCCCAGCATTTT
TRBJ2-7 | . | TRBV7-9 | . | CASSSTTNSYEQYF | TGTGCCAGCAGCTCGACAACAAACTCCTACGAGCAGTACTTC
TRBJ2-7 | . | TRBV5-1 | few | CASSSGGPSYEQYF | TGCGCCAGCAGTAGTGGAGGGCCTTCCTACGAGCAGTACTTC
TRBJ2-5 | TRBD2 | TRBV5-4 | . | CASSSGLAVPGGTQYF | TGTGCCAGCAGCTCAGGACTAGCGGTGCCCGGCGGGACCCAGTACTTC
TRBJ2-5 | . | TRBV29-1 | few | CSVESMTQETQYF | TGCAGCGTTGAATCTATGACTCAAGAGACCCAGTACTTC
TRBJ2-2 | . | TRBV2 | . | CASSEALQFSANTGELFF | TGTGCCAGCAGTGAAGCGCTTCAGTTTAGCGCGAACACCGGGGAGCTGTTTTTT
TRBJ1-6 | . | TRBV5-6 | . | CASSKTTGIYSPLHF | TGTGCCAGCAGCAAAACGACGGGGATTTATTCACCCCTCCACTTT
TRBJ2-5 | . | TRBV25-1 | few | CASSEGRFQETQYF | TGTGCCAGCAGTGAAGGGCGGTTCCAAGAGACCCAGTACTTC
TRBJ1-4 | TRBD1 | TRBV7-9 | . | CASSYGQGGGKLFF | TGTGCCAGCAGTTATGGACAGGGAGGCGGAAAACTGTTTTTT
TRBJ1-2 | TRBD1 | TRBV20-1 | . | CSAPSGQGFYGYTF | TGCAGTGCCCCTTCGGGACAGGGTTTCTATGGCTACACCTTC
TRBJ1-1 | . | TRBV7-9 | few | CASSPQQVNTEAFF | TGTGCCAGCAGCCCACAACAAGTGAACACTGAAGCTTTCTTT
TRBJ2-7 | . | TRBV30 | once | CAWSEGSYEQYF | TGTGCCTGGAGTGAGGGGTCCTACGAGCAGTACTTC
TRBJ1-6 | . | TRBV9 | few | CASSSGTLNSPLHF | TGTGCCAGCAGCTCCGGGACACTTAATTCACCCCTCCACTTT
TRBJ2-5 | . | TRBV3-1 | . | CASSQASRGKQETQYF | TGTGCCAGCAGCCAGGCCTCGCGGGGTAAACAAGAGACCCAGTACTTC
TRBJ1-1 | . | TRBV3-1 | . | CASSLPGSLAFF | TGTGCCAGCAGCCTTCCGGGGTCCCTTGCTTTCTTT
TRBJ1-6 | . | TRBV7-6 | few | CASSPSGNSPLHF | TGTGCCAGCAGCCCCTCAGGGAATTCACCCCTCCACTTT
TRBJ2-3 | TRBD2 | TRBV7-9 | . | CASSRTSGEFTDTQYF | TGTGCCAGCAGCCGGACTAGCGGGGAGTTCACAGATACGCAGTATTTT
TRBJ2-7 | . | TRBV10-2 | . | CASSESGGYEQYF | TGCGCCAGCAGTGAGTCCGGAGGTTACGAGCAGTACTTC
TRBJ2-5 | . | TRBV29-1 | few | CSVGSETQYF | TGCAGCGTTGGGAGCGAGACCCAGTACTTC
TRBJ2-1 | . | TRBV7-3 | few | CASSSLPAREQFF | TGTGCCAGCAGCTCCCTCCCGGCTCGTGAGCAGTTCTTC
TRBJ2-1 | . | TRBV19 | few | CATGTRINEQFF | TGTGCCACCGGGACGAGGATCAATGAGCAGTTCTTC
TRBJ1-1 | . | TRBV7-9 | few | CASSSRSLRAMNTEAFF | TGTGCCAGCAGCTCACGGTCCTTACGCGCGATGAACACTGAAGCTTTCTTT
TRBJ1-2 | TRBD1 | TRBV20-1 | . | CSARRWDRSYGYTF | TGCAGTGCTAGACGGTGGGACAGATCCTATGGCTACACCTTC
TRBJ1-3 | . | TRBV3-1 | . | CASSQEIGHSENTIYF | TGTGCCAGCAGCCAAGAAATAGGGCACTCTGAAAACACCATATATTTT
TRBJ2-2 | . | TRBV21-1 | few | CASSEAGELFF | TGTGCCAGCAGCGAGGCCGGGGAGCTGTTTTTT
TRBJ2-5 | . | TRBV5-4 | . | CASSQKEETQYF | TGTGCCAGCAGCCAGAAGGAAGAGACCCAGTACTTC
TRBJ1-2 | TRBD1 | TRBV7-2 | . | CASRGQSSYGYTF | TGTGCCAGCAGGGGACAGAGCAGTTATGGCTACACCTTC
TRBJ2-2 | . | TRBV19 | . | CASSFGQINTGELFF | TGTGCCAGTAGTTTCGGACAGATTAACACCGGGGAGCTGTTTTTT